This TCR beta chain was profiled in a study of blood T cells in healthy people across ages. Study information: Template switching retrieved approximately one barcoded beta molecule for each two T cells.

The use of a sample-barcoded 5' primer and a J-beta primer mix characterized a second PCR of roughly 7 to 12 cycles. TCRdb called the 5' RACE reads again in MiXCR, with one record for every CDR3 protein. The table has roughly 800,000 distinct CDR3 sequences, 35% to 40% seen once. Researchers report isolating at least 6.5 million PBMCs per sample. A note on this clonotype: The antigen is undetermined.

Study results and caveats: TCR beta diversity tracked closely with naive T cell percentage. When one million T cells were used, diversity estimates were thought to be underestimates.

The CDR3 length is 15 residues. Per the germline V gene, CDR1 is SGHTA and CDR2 is FQGTGA. V was pared by 4 bases and J by 6 bases, with 8 bases of the junction left unmatched. The receptor was derived from a man younger than 35 in good health. Sequencing was performed on blood. V gene TRBV7-3 combines with J gene TRBJ2-1, with TRBD2 matching over 8 bases. For the CDR3, the DNA is TGTGCCAGCAGCTCGTTAGCGGGACCCTTCAATGAGCAGTTCTTC. Its translation: CASSSLAGPFNEQFF. The full variable domain, with the rest looked up from reference TRBV7-3 and TRBJ2-1, is GAGVSQTPSNKVTEKGKYVELRCDPISGHTALYWYRQSLGQGPEFLIYFQGTGAADDSGLPNDRFFAVRPEGSVSTLKIQRTERGDSAVYLCASSSLAGPFNEQFFGPGTRLTVL.